This T cell receptor (beta chain) appears in the sequencing data of a study of pediatric ulcerative colitis. This CDR3 spans 12 amino acids. Trimming cost V 4 bases and J 7 bases, with 5 bases left between them. Looked up from germline, CDR1 is MGHRA and CDR2 is YSYEKL. Some clones are missing from TCRdb's copy, which holds only in-frame ones; the method was immunoSEQ multiplex PCR. The data contain 30,000 or so clones, 82% of them seen just once; the ten biggest clones take up 3.5% to 4.5%. The chain uses TRBV4-1 and TRBJ1-6; unclear D gene. This TCR derives from a boy between 10 and 17 years old with severe ulcerative colitis. Sample: blood. CDR3 sequence reads: CASSPINSPLHF. CDR3 nucleotide sequence: TGCGCCAGCAGCCCCATCAATTCACCCCTCCACTTT.